Below, one T cell receptor (beta chain) is given with its context. CDR3 length equals 15 residues. In germline, CDR1 is SGHRS, CDR2 YFSETQ. V lost 0 bases and J 4 bases, leaving 14 bases between the germline ends. This sample was included in a study of blood T cells in healthy people across ages. Per-sample yields of isolated PBMCs were at least 6 million. The second PCR ran roughly 6 to 11 cycles with a sample-barcoded 5' primer and J-beta primers. TCRdb analysed the 5' RACE reads with MiXCR anew, one entry per CDR3 protein. Here the sample spans about 1.5 million distinct CDR3 sequences, approximately 42% being singletons.

Sequenced sample: blood. V and J are TRBV5-1 and TRBJ2-7; TRBD2 is a possible D gene (5 bases). The receptor comes from a woman under 30 in good health. The CDR3, as DNA: TGCGCCAGCAGCTTGGGCACTAGTATCGGTTACGAGCAGTACTTC. Translating gives CASSLGTSIGYEQYF. Filled out from reference TRBV5-1 and TRBJ2-7, the complete variable domain reads KAGVTQTPRYLIKTRGQQVTLSCSPISGHRSVSWYQQTPGQGLQFLFEYFSETQRNKGNFPGRFSGRQFSNSRSEMNVSTLELGDSALYLCASSLGTSIGYEQYFGPGTRLTVT.